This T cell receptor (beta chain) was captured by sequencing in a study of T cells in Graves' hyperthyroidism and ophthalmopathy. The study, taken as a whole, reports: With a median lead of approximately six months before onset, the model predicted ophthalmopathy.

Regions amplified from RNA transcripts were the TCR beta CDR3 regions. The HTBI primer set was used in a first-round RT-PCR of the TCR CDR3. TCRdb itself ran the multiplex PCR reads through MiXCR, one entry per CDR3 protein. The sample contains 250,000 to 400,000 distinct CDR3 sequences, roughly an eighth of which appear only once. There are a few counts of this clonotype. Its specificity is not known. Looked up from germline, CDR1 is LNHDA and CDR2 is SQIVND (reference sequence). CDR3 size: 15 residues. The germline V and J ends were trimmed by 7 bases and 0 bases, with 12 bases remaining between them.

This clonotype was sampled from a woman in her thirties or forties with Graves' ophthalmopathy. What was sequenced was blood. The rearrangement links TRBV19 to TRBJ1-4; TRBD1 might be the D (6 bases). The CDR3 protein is CASKTGHPTNEKLFF. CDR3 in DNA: TGTGCCAGTAAGACAGGACATCCAACTAATGAAAAACTGTTTTTT.